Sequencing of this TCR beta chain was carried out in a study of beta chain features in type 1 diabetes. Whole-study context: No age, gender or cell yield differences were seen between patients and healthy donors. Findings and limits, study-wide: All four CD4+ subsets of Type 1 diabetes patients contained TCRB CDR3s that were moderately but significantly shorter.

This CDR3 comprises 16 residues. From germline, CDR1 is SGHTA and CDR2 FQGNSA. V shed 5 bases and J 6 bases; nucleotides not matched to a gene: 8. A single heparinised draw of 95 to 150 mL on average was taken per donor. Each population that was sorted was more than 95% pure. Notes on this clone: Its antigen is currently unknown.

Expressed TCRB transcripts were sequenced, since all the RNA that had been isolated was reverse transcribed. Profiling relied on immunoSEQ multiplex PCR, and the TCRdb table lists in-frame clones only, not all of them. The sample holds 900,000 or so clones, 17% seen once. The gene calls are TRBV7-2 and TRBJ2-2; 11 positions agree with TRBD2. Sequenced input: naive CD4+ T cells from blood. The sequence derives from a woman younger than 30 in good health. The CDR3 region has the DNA TGTGCCAGCAGCAATAGCGGGAGGGTGGTCTCCGGGGAGCTGTTTTTT. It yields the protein CASSNSGRVVSGELFF.